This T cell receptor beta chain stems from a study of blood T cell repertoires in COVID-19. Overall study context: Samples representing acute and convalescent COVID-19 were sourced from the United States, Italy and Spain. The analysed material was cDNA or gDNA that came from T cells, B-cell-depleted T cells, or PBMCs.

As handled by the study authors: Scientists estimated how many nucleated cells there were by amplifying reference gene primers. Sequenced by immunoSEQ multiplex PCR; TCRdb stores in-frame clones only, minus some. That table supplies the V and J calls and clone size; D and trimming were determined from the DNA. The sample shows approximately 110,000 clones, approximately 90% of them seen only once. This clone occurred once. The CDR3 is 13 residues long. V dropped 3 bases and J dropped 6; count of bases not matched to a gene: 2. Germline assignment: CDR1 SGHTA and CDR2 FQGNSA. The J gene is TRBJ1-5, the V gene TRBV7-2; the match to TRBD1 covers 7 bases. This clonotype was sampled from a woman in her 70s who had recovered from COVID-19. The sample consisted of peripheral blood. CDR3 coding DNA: TGTGCCAGCAGCTTTAACAGGGGTCAGCCCCAGCATTTT. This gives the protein CASSFNRGQPQHF.